The 13 T cell receptor beta chains given below trace back to one sample, sequenced in a study of beta chain features in type 1 diabetes. Study-level findings and limits: People with Type 1 diabetes carried modestly yet significantly shorter TCRB CDR3s in all four CD4+ subsets.

The study reverse transcribed the entire isolated RNA, so it sequenced expressed TCRB transcripts. TCRdb keeps only in-frame clones here, not all; method: immunoSEQ multiplex PCR. The data contain some 27,000 clones, about 65% of them singletons. Their specific antigens are unknown. Sequencing used Tregs from blood. The receptors were gathered from a woman between 25 and 40 years old with type 1 diabetes.

This rearrangement joins TRBV7-3 to TRBJ2-1; TRBD1 is a possible D gene (5 bases). CDR3 length: 13 residues. The V gene lost 5 bases and the J gene lost 8 bases, with 13 bases spanning the gap. The germline CDR1 and CDR2 sequences are SGHTA and FQGTGA. CDR3 coding DNA: TGTGCCAGCAGCCAGGACAAGTTGGATGAGCAGTTCTTC. This codes for CASSQDKLDEQFF.

By share, this clone ranks as medium-sized. This chain connects TRBV7-8 to TRBJ2-1; 12 bases are a match to TRBD2. V gave up 7 bases and J gave up 7 bases; unmatched junction bases: 14. The V gene's germline CDR1 is SGHVS and CDR2 FQNEAQ. CDR3 length equals 17 residues. The CDR3 loop is CASTSHFTSGRTNEQFF. CDR3 DNA sequence: TGTGCCAGCACCAGCCACTTTACTAGCGGGAGGACAAATGAGCAGTTCTTC.

The rearrangement links TRBV18 to TRBJ2-7, with 10 bases that match TRBD1. The CDR3 is 14 amino acids. V lost 3 bases and J lost 3; bases outside the gene matches: 2. Germline V gene lookup returns CDR1 KGHSH and CDR2 LQKENI. The CDR3 bases are TGTGCCAGCTCACCGGGACAGGGGTACTACGAGCAGTACTTC. Its translation is CASSPGQGYYEQYF.

This chain uses TRBV29-1 with TRBJ1-1, with TRBD1 matching over 8 bases. V dropped 7 bases and J dropped 0; count of bases not matched to a gene: 10. The germline V gene has CDR1 SQVTM and CDR2 ANQGSEA. CDR3 length equals 15 residues. The CDR3 loop reads CSAGQGPYMNTEAFF. CDR3 DNA: TGCAGCGCCGGACAGGGCCCATACATGAACACTGAAGCTTTCTTT.

The chain carries TRBV18 and TRBJ2-2; 12 bases align to TRBD2. Unmatched junction bases numbered 9, after V lost 3 bases and J lost 4 bases. Per the germline V gene, CDR1 is KGHSH and CDR2 is LQKENI. The CDR3 contains 18 residues. The CDR3 region is CASSPRLAGGPGTGELFF. The DNA of the CDR3 is TGTGCCAGCTCACCGCGGCTAGCGGGAGGGCCAGGCACCGGGGAGCTGTTTTTT.

This chain joins TRBV5-4 and TRBJ2-7; TRBD2 aligns across 10 bases. Germline V gene lookup returns CDR1 SGHNT and CDR2 YYREEE (reference sequence). This CDR3 is 14 amino acids long. V lost 1 base to trimming and J lost 11 bases; unmatched junction nucleotides: 9. CDR3 DNA: TGTGCCAGCAGCTTGATGTTAGCGGGAGGTGTGGAGTACTTC. This gives the protein CASSLMLAGGVEYF.

This clone was observed a handful of times. In nucleotides, the CDR3 is TGCAGCGTTGAAGTAGGGGCTCGAGGCTACACCTTC. Residues: CSVEVGARGYTF. The chain joins TRBV29-1 to TRBJ1-2; D may be TRBD1 (5 bases). Trimming pared 1 base from V and 8 bases from J, leaving 11 bases between. Germline V gene data show CDR1 as SQVTM and CDR2 as ANQGSEA. This CDR3 has 12 residues.

The V and J genes are TRBV10-3 and TRBJ2-7, with TRBD2 matching over 8 bases. The CDR3 contains 14 residues. Trimming at V came to 11 bases and at J to 7 bases, leaving 16 bases not matched to a gene. Germline V gene data show CDR1 as ENHRY and CDR2 as SYGVKD. DNA for the CDR3: TGTGCCGCAAGACCGGGACTAGGTTCTTTTGAGCAGTACTTC. Its translation: CAARPGLGSFEQYF.

The chain joins TRBV5-1 to TRBJ2-7; TRBD1 is a possible D gene (5 bases). The V and J ends lost 0 bases and 3 bases respectively, with 25 bases between them. The CDR3 is 19 amino acids. Germline V lookup: CDR1 SGHRS, CDR2 YFSETQ. CDR3 sequence: CASSLAIDSLYSGDYEQYF. For the CDR3, the DNA is TGCGCCAGCAGCTTGGCCATAGACAGCCTGTATTCCGGAGACTACGAGCAGTACTTC. Together with reference TRBV5-1 and TRBJ2-7, the CDR3 gives the full variable domain: KAGVTQTPRYLIKTRGQQVTLSCSPISGHRSVSWYQQTPGQGLQFLFEYFSETQRNKGNFPGRFSGRQFSNSRSEMNVSTLELGDSALYLCASSLAIDSLYSGDYEQYFGPGTRLTVT.

This chain's CDR3 is CASSLDRLAGVAGELFF. In nucleotides, the CDR3 is TGTGCCAGCAGCTTAGATCGACTAGCGGGAGTGGCCGGGGAGCTGTTTTTT. V usage is TRBV11-2 and J usage is TRBJ2-2; 12 bases are a match to TRBD2. The CDR3 is 17 residues long. With V trimmed by 0 bases and J by 6 bases, 5 bases remained unmatched. Germline values: CDR1 SGHAT, CDR2 FQNNGV.

The rearrangement uses TRBV18 and TRBJ1-1, with D maybe TRBD1 (6 bases). Trimming pared 2 bases from V and 3 bases from J, leaving 10 bases between. Germline V gene data show CDR1 as KGHSH and CDR2 as LQKENI. The CDR3 is made up of 14 amino acids. This CDR3 reads CASSPGGLDTEAFF. The CDR3 DNA follows: TGTGCCAGCTCACCAGGGGGCCTAGACACTGAAGCTTTCTTT.

DNA of the CDR3: TGTGCCAGTAGCGACGGGACAGGGGGCGGGAACACTGAAGCTTTCTTT. Protein product: CASSDGTGGGNTEAFF. The V gene is TRBV19, the J gene TRBJ1-1, with 12 bases matching TRBD1. V shed 6 bases and J 1 base; nucleotides not matched to a gene: 6. Germline CDR1 and CDR2: LNHDA and SQIVND (reference sequence). This CDR3 is 16 amino acids long. The full variable domain, rest sourced from reference TRBV19 and TRBJ1-1, is DGGITQSPKYLFRKEGQNVTLSCEQNLNHDAMYWYRQDPGQGLRLIYYSQIVNDFQKGDIAEGYSVSREKKESFPLTVTSAQKNPTAFYLCASSDGTGGGNTEAFFGQGTRLTVV.

This clone was detected only a few times. The gene calls are TRBV6-1 and TRBJ1-5; unclear D gene. Between the trimmed V and J ends, which lost 6 bases and 1 base, there was a span of 4 bases. CDR3 length equals 12 residues. Looked up from germline, CDR1 is MNHNS and CDR2 is SASEGT. CDR3 DNA sequence: TGTGCCAGCAGCGGGAGCAATCAGCCCCAGCATTTT. Translated: CASSGSNQPQHF.